This T cell receptor beta chain was identified in a study of blood T cells in healthy people across ages. There are 19 residues in the CDR3. Germline assignment: CDR1 SGHKS and CDR2 YYEKEE (reference sequence). V was cut by 5 bases and J by 1 base, with 26 bases left in between. A sample-barcoded 5' primer and a J-beta primer mix were used in a second PCR of roughly 6 to 11 cycles. A single record per CDR3 protein comes from TCRdb applying MiXCR to the 5' RACE reads. Among fewer than 1.5 million distinct CDR3 sequences, approximately 40% were seen once, and the ten largest hold roughly 7.7%. This chain connects TRBV5-5 to TRBJ2-3, with D perhaps given as TRBD1 or TRBD2 (5 bases each). Sequenced: blood. The sequence was collected from a woman between 18 and 30 years old in good health. The chain's CDR3 is CASSLTVQGNRGRTDTQYF. The DNA of the CDR3 is TGTGCCAGCAGTTTGACGGTGCAGGGCAACCGGGGACGCACAGATACGCAGTATTTT.